The present T cell receptor (beta chain) was sequenced within a study of cytomegalovirus exposure and HLA in healthy donors. 13 Jbeta primers and 60 Vbeta primers were used for the PCR. The method was immunoSEQ multiplex PCR; TCRdb's version includes in-frame clones alone and lacks a portion of them. The sample records more than 150,000 clones, more than 65% being singletons. Study results and limitations: The authors reported that TCR beta sequences could predict HLA-A and HLA-B alleles. These predictions were accurate for most subjects in the first cohort.

The V gene's germline CDR1 is SGHRS and CDR2 YFSETQ. V shed 4 bases and J shed 6 bases, with 11 bases lying between them. CDR3 length equals 12 residues. Concerning this clone: Its specificity is unknown.

What was sequenced was PBMCs. The receptor was derived from a man aged 50 to 59 in good health and CMV-seropositive. The V gene is TRBV5-1, the J gene TRBJ2-7, with a weak D call TRBD2 (7 bases). In nucleotides, the CDR3 is TGCGCCAGCAGCGGGGGGGGCGGCGAGCAGTACTTC. It translates to CASSGGGGEQYF.